A single sample gave rise to the 18 T cell receptor beta chains below, sequenced in a study of blood T cell repertoires in COVID-19. Profiling relied on immunoSEQ multiplex PCR, and the TCRdb table lists in-frame clones only, not all of them. The sample includes roughly 220,000 clones, about 88% of them seen just once. What was sequenced was PBMCs or T cells enriched from blood (not recorded which). The receptors originated from a woman aged 25 to 39 who had recovered from COVID-19.

The chain has TRBV9 and TRBJ2-1, with D possibly being TRBD1 (6 bases). V lost 2 bases and J lost 3, with 21 bases in between. CDR1 is SGDLS, CDR2 YYNGEE, per germline. The length of the CDR3 is 18 residues. CDR3: CASSVPPSGALVYNEQFF. Written as DNA, the CDR3 is TGTGCCAGCAGCGTTCCTCCCTCAGGGGCGTTAGTCTACAATGAGCAGTTCTTC.

The count of this clone is one. The chain links TRBV18 to TRBJ2-5, with 10 bases matching TRBD2. Germline V gene lookup returns CDR1 KGHSH and CDR2 LQKENI. Trimming took 5 bases from V and 3 from J; bases not matched to a gene: 6. The CDR3 runs 15 residues. CDR3 nucleotides: TGTGCCAGCTCAACGCAGCGGGGGGGGGAAGAGACCCAGTACTTC. This translates into CASSTQRGGEETQYF. The full variable domain, in which reference TRBV18 and TRBJ2-5 provide the parts outside the CDR3, is NAGVMQNPRHLVRRRGQEARLRCSPMKGHSHVYWYRQLPEEGLKFMVYLQKENIIDESGMPKERFSAEFPKEGPSILRIQQVVRGDSAAYFCASSTQRGGEETQYFGPGTRLLVL.

The chain links TRBV28 to TRBJ1-6, with D uncertain. CDR1 is MDHEN, CDR2 SYDVKM, per germline. The CDR3 totals 14 residues. V was pared by 2 bases and J by 7 bases, with 9 bases between. The CDR3 nucleotides are TGTGCCAGCAGTTTAGGAGTCGGAAATTCACCCCTCCACTTT. The encoded protein is CASSLGVGNSPLHF.

J is TRBJ2-7 and V is TRBV10-3; a weak D match, TRBD1 (6 bases). The CDR3 covers 13 residues. V was cut by 8 bases and J by 2 bases, with 13 bases left in between. CDR1 and CDR2 from the germline V gene are ENHRY and SYGVKD. CDR3 in DNA: TGTGCCATCGCCCGGGACACAGCCTACGAGCAGTACTTC. This sequence encodes CAIARDTAYEQYF.

To note about this clone: Other DNA sequences of this sample code for an identical CDR3. The J gene is TRBJ1-1, the V gene TRBV12-3 or TRBV12-4; D gene unclear. V was cut by 3 bases and J by 0 bases, with 5 bases left in between. The CDR3 contains 13 residues. Here the CDR3 DNA reads TGTGCCAGCAGTTTTTCCGTGAACACTGAAGCTTTCTTT. Protein: CASSFSVNTEAFF.

V and J are TRBV4-2 and TRBJ2-1, with TRBD2 matching over 11 bases. In germline, CDR1 is LGHNA, CDR2 YNFKEQ. The CDR3 spans 16 residues. The V segment lost 4 bases and the J segment 2 bases; nucleotides outside the gene matches: 4. The CDR3, as DNA: TGTGCCAGCAGCCTATTAGCGGGGGGGGCCTACAATGAGCAGTTCTTC. It translates to CASSLLAGGAYNEQFF.

The V call is TRBV19, the J call TRBJ1-2; D is possibly TRBD1 (6 bases). The CDR3 is 10 amino acids. CDR1 LNHDA and CDR2 SQIVND come from the germline V gene (reference sequence). V dropped 10 bases and J dropped 8 bases, with 11 bases sitting between them. Here the CDR3 reads CATRQEGYTF. The CDR3 DNA sequence: TGTGCCACTCGACAGGAGGGCTACACCTTC.

As to this clone: Distinct nucleotide sequences in the sample also encode this CDR3. This chain connects TRBV12-3 or TRBV12-4 to TRBJ1-1; D gene ambiguous. The CDR3 contains 12 residues. The V end was cut by 5 bases, the J end by 1 base, with 5 bases between. The CDR3 is CASSRQNTEAFF. CDR3 sequence (DNA): TGTGCCAGCAGTAGACAGAACACTGAAGCTTTCTTT.

The sample holds one count of this clone. V is TRBV27 and J is TRBJ1-1, with 7 bases that match TRBD1. The junction had 5 bases not matched to a gene; V was cut back by 3 bases and J by 4 bases. The V gene's germline CDR1 is MNHEY and CDR2 SMNVEV (reference sequence). There are 14 residues in the CDR3. CDR3 nucleotides: TGTGCCAGCAGTTTGACAGGGAGACGCACTGAAGCTTTCTTT. Translation: CASSLTGRRTEAFF.

V and J are TRBV4-1 and TRBJ1-2; D gene uncertain. The V end lost 4 bases, the J end lost 5 bases, and 14 bases lay between the germline ends. CDR1 and CDR2 from the germline V gene are MGHRA and YSYEKL. This CDR3 comprises 14 residues. The CDR3 loop reads CASSRKAPEYGYTF. CDR3 DNA sequence: TGCGCCAGCAGCCGAAAAGCCCCGGAGTATGGCTACACCTTC.

This sequence joins TRBV19 and TRBJ2-3; D remains unclear. The CDR3 contains 15 residues. Germline lookup yields CDR1 LNHDA and CDR2 SQIVND (reference sequence). Trimming took off 3 bases at V and 0 bases at J, with 10 bases between the two ends. CDR3 sequence (DNA): TGTGCCAGTAGTATGTCTACGCCCAGCACAGATACGCAGTATTTT. Translated: CASSMSTPSTDTQYF.

This chain's CDR3 is CASSRGRAMDTEAFF. For the CDR3, the DNA is TGCGCCAGCAGCCGCGGGAGGGCTATGGACACTGAAGCTTTCTTT. The J gene is TRBJ1-1, the V gene TRBV4-3; no reliable D call. This CDR3 comprises 15 residues. Germline assignment: CDR1 LGHNA and CDR2 YSLEER. Trimming removed 4 bases at V and 3 bases at J, with 15 bases between.

This rearrangement joins TRBV6-5 to TRBJ1-2; 8 bases agree with TRBD1. There are 14 residues in the CDR3. With 6 bases clipped from V and 5 bases from J, the junction kept 8 bases outside the gene matches. CDR1 and CDR2 (germline): MNHEY, SVGAGI. As DNA, the CDR3 is TGTGCCAGCAGCCCGGACAGGGTGTGGTATGGCTACACCTTC. Translating gives CASSPDRVWYGYTF.

This chain joins TRBV27 and TRBJ2-7; D possibly corresponds to TRBD1 (5 bases). Trimming cost V 5 bases and J 6 bases, with 14 bases left between them. Germline values: CDR1 MNHEY, CDR2 SMNVEV (reference sequence). CDR3 length: 13 amino acids. CDR3 protein: CASSAGLFSEQYF. Written as DNA, the CDR3 is TGTGCCAGCAGTGCAGGGCTTTTTTCCGAGCAGTACTTC.

This clone has a count of ten or more. The genes are TRBV25-1 and TRBJ1-6, with a possible D match to TRBD1 (6 bases). V was pared by 1 base and J by 0 bases, with 10 bases between. The CDR3 spans 17 residues. Per the germline V gene, CDR1 is MGHDK and CDR2 is SYGVNS. CDR3 loop: CASSESRGPSYNSPLHF. As DNA, the CDR3 is TGTGCCAGCAGTGAATCCAGGGGACCCTCCTATAATTCACCCCTCCACTTT.

The genes are TRBV5-4 and TRBJ2-1; a possible D gene is TRBD2 (7 bases). The CDR3 totals 14 residues. V gave up 3 bases and J gave up 7 bases, with 14 bases separating them. Germline V gene lookup returns CDR1 SGHNT and CDR2 YYREEE (reference sequence). The CDR3 protein is CASSSRGAVNEQFF. CDR3 sequence (DNA): TGTGCCAGCAGCTCACGGGGGGCCGTTAATGAGCAGTTCTTC.

The CDR3 protein is CASSSSGTGLEKLFF. CDR3 DNA: TGTGCCAGCAGCTCATCCGGGACAGGGCTTGAAAAACTGTTTTTT. V is TRBV7-9 and J is TRBJ1-4, with 9 bases identical to TRBD1. CDR1 is SEHNR, CDR2 FQNEAQ, per germline (reference sequence). This CDR3 has 15 residues. The V gene end was trimmed by 4 bases and the J gene end by 7 bases; junction bases not matched to a gene: 7.

The chain combines TRBV6-2 or TRBV6-3 with TRBJ1-2; TRBD1 matches at 8 bases. The V and J ends lost 6 bases and 8 bases, in that order; junction bases with no gene match: 11. Germline V lookup: CDR1 MNHEY, CDR2 SVGEGT. The CDR3 consists of 14 residues. In DNA form, the CDR3 reads TGTGCCAGCAGCCACCGGGGACAGGCGGCCGGCTACACCTTC. Residues: CASSHRGQAAGYTF.